Shown below are 21 T cell receptor beta chains from a single sample sequenced in a study of patients and donors after allogeneic stem cell transplantation. One entry per CDR3 protein, called by TCRdb with MiXCR from the RT-PCR reads. Among 150,000 to 200,000 distinct CDR3 sequences, about 29% were seen once, and the ten largest hold 3.2%. Sequencing was done on a sample of blood, either unsorted or a sorted T cell fraction (not recorded which). These receptor sequences come from a human donor who was either an allogeneic HSCT recipient or a stem cell or donor lymphocyte infusion donor (not recorded which). It is not recorded whose cells these are; they may come from a transplant donor.

The chain combines TRBV6-2 or TRBV6-3 with TRBJ1-2; D is uncertain. V was cut by 6 bases and J by 8 bases, with 10 bases left in between. The germline V gene has CDR1 MNHEY and CDR2 SVGEGT. The CDR3 is 11 amino acids. The CDR3 protein is CASSHARGYTF. The CDR3 DNA sequence: TGTGCCAGCAGCCACGCAAGAGGCTACACCTTC.

This clonotype came up once. V usage is TRBV5-1 and J usage is TRBJ2-5; TRBD2 aligns across 11 bases. After removal of 4 bases from V and 4 bases from J, the junction contained 9 bases not matched to a gene. Germline CDR1 is SGHRS and CDR2 is YFSETQ. CDR3 length equals 16 residues. CDR3 sequence reads: CASSPGTSGNLETQYF. The CDR3 region has the DNA TGCGCCAGCAGCCCAGGGACTAGCGGAAATCTAGAGACCCAGTACTTC.

The rearrangement joins TRBV5-1 to TRBJ1-6, with D maybe TRBD1 (5 bases). Germline V gene sequence: CDR1 SGHRS, CDR2 YFSETQ. This CDR3 spans 14 amino acids. Between the trimmed V and J ends, which lost 0 bases and 10 bases, there was a span of 11 bases. DNA for the CDR3: TGCGCCAGCAGCTTGGGACAGTCCCAGTCACCCCTCCACTTT. This encodes CASSLGQSQSPLHF.

The CDR3, as DNA: TGCGCCAGCAGCTGGTCTGGGCAGGTGTCCTACGAGCAGTACTTC. Translated: CASSWSGQVSYEQYF. The genes are TRBV5-1 and TRBJ2-7, with unresolved D. Germline assignment: CDR1 SGHRS and CDR2 YFSETQ. Trimming removed 3 bases from V and 1 base from J, with 14 bases in between. This CDR3 spans 15 amino acids. The variable domain in full, completed from reference TRBV5-1 and TRBJ2-7, reads KAGVTQTPRYLIKTRGQQVTLSCSPISGHRSVSWYQQTPGQGLQFLFEYFSETQRNKGNFPGRFSGRQFSNSRSEMNVSTLELGDSALYLCASSWSGQVSYEQYFGPGTRLTVT.

This clonotype appeared a few times. CDR3 sequence (DNA): TGCAGTGCAAGGGTAGGATGGGGCCAGTATTTT. Protein: CSARVGWGQYF. The chain links TRBV20-1 to TRBJ2-3; perhaps TRBD1 as D (5 bases). CDR1 is DFQATT, CDR2 SNEGSKA, per germline (reference sequence). Trimming removed 6 bases at V and 12 bases at J, with 16 bases between. The CDR3 runs 11 residues.

A note on this clonotype: This may arise from a read error, as a much more abundant clone is one base away. The chain has TRBV12-3 or TRBV12-4 and TRBJ1-5, with a possible D match to TRBD1 (6 bases). This CDR3 has 15 amino acids. In nucleotides, the CDR3 is TGTGCCAGCAGTAGGGGGGACTATAGCATTCAGCCCCAGCATTTT. Protein sequence: CASSRGDYSIQPQHF.

In its sample, this clonotype was seen a few times. The gene calls are TRBV11-2 and TRBJ1-1; 8 bases are shared with TRBD1. The trim removed 3 bases at V and 4 bases at J, leaving 7 bases unmatched. This CDR3 region has 15 residues. Germline V gene sequence: CDR1 SGHAT, CDR2 FQNNGV. The CDR3 DNA reads as TGTGCCAGCAGCTTCCTTCAGGGGGCTGTCACTGAAGCTTTCTTT. Protein sequence: CASSFLQGAVTEAFF. Full variable domain (rest looked up from reference TRBV11-2 and TRBJ1-1): EAGVAQSPRYKIIEKRQSVAFWCNPISGHATLYWYQQILGQGPKLLIQFQNNGVVDDSQLPKDRFSAERLKGVDSTLKIQPAKLEDSAVYLCASSFLQGAVTEAFFGQGTRLTVV.

The chain joins TRBV3-1 to TRBJ2-7; no clear D gene. The CDR3 runs to 14 residues. The germline CDR1 and CDR2 sequences are LGHDT and YNNKEL (reference sequence). V was cut by 0 bases and J by 0 bases, with 6 bases left in between. DNA of the CDR3: TGTGCCAGCAGCCAAGAGCAGACCTCCTACGAGCAGTACTTC. Its protein is CASSQEQTSYEQYF.

This clonotype was detected only a few times. The genes are TRBV27 and TRBJ1-1, with D perhaps matching TRBD1 (6 bases). The CDR3 covers 14 residues. The V gene lost 5 bases and the J gene lost 10 bases, with 20 bases spanning the gap. The germline gives CDR1 MNHEY, CDR2 SMNVEV (reference sequence). This CDR3 reads CASSGVRGPRGAFF. The CDR3 nucleotides read TGTGCCAGCAGTGGGGTACGGGGGCCAAGAGGAGCTTTCTTT.

Many counts were recorded for this clonotype. The rearrangement uses TRBV14 and TRBJ1-2; D is unresolved. Trimming removed 0 bases at V and 4 bases at J, with 9 bases between. Germline V gene lookup returns CDR1 SGHDN and CDR2 FVKESK. The CDR3 spans 14 residues. The CDR3 bases are TGTGCCAGCAGCCAAGATAGCAGGCTCTATGGCTACACCTTC. This sequence encodes CASSQDSRLYGYTF.

V is TRBV6-2 or TRBV6-3 and J is TRBJ2-2; TRBD2 agrees at 11 bases. Germline V gene lookup returns CDR1 MNHEY and CDR2 SVGEGT. V lost 5 bases, J lost 6 bases, and 8 bases stayed unmatched. CDR3 length equals 16 residues. The CDR3 DNA reads as TGTGCCAGCAGTCGACTTACTAGCGGGAGTGCCGGGGAGCTGTTTTTT. Residues: CASSRLTSGSAGELFF.

V usage is TRBV20-1 and J usage is TRBJ1-5; D not resolved. V lost 5 bases and J 2 bases, leaving 10 bases between the germline ends. From germline, CDR1 is DFQATT and CDR2 SNEGSKA (reference sequence). This CDR3 comprises 13 residues. The CDR3 region has the DNA TGCAGTGCTTTCCGTACTGGCAATCAGCCCCAGCATTTT. It encodes CSAFRTGNQPQHF.

The chain links TRBV20-1 to TRBJ2-1; TRBD2 matches at 8 bases. Germline CDR1 reads DFQATT; CDR2 reads SNEGSKA (reference sequence). V trimming: 0 bases; J trimming: 0 bases; junction bases outside the gene matches: 10. CDR3 length equals 18 residues. The CDR3 is CSARDWGLSGNSYNEQFF. The CDR3 DNA sequence: TGCAGTGCTAGAGATTGGGGGCTTAGCGGGAACTCCTACAATGAGCAGTTCTTC.

The chain links TRBV7-2 to TRBJ2-1; TRBD2 agrees at 8 bases. The CDR3 contains 16 residues. Germline loops: CDR1 SGHTA, CDR2 FQGNSA. The V segment lost 1 base and the J segment 4 bases; nucleotides outside the gene matches: 6. The CDR3 reads CASSLVRTSFYNEQFF. The CDR3 region has the DNA TGTGCCAGCAGCTTAGTGCGGACTAGCTTTTACAATGAGCAGTTCTTC.

The V and J genes are TRBV3-1 and TRBJ2-1; D is unclear. This CDR3 contains 12 residues. The germline V gene encodes CDR1 LGHDT and CDR2 YNNKEL (reference sequence). V lost 4 bases to trimming and J lost 7 bases, with 8 bases between them. The CDR3 coding sequence is TGTGCCAGCAGCCTCCCTAGGAATGAGCAGTTCTTC. It codes for CASSLPRNEQFF.

The V gene is TRBV12-3 or TRBV12-4, the J gene TRBJ2-7, with 9 bases identical to TRBD1. The CDR3 sequence is 14 residues long. J gave up 3 bases and V 6 bases, and 6 bases lay outside the gene matches. The CDR3 coding sequence is TGTGCCAGCAGGACGGACAGGGGAGGCTACGAGCAGTACTTC. The encoded protein is CASRTDRGGYEQYF.

This clonotype was picked up many times. This chain connects TRBV12-5 to TRBJ1-5, with D hard to call. In germline, CDR1 is LGHNT, CDR2 FRNRAP. Trimming took off 5 bases at V and 5 bases at J, with 4 bases between the two ends. The CDR3 extends over 11 amino acids. The CDR3 DNA reads as TGTGCTAGTGGTGTGGATCAGCCCCAGCATTTT. This sequence encodes CASGVDQPQHF.

The chain is built from TRBV4-2 and TRBJ2-4; 9 positions agree with TRBD1. Germline lookup yields CDR1 LGHNA and CDR2 YNFKEQ. After removal of 1 base from V and 6 bases from J, the junction contained 1 base not matched to a gene. The CDR3 has 14 residues. Here the CDR3 reads CASSQVGQGNIQYF. The DNA for the CDR3 is TGTGCCAGCAGCCAAGTGGGACAGGGAAACATTCAGTACTTC.

The chain joins TRBV12-3 or TRBV12-4 to TRBJ1-1, with D unresolved. Trimming shortened V by 3 bases and J by 7 bases, and 12 bases separated the two germline ends. The CDR3 extends over 13 amino acids. The CDR3 sequence is CASSFPGGLEAFF. DNA for the CDR3: TGTGCCAGCAGTTTTCCGGGAGGCCTTGAAGCTTTCTTT.

V is TRBV20-1 and J is TRBJ2-1; TRBD2 is a possible D gene (5 bases). CDR3 length: 11 amino acids. Germline lookup yields CDR1 DFQATT and CDR2 SNEGSKA (reference sequence). With 1 base removed from V and 7 bases from J, the gap between germline ends came to 5 bases. This CDR3 reads CSARGGNEQFF. Here the CDR3 DNA reads TGCAGTGCTAGAGGAGGGAATGAGCAGTTCTTC.

The J gene is TRBJ2-7, the V gene TRBV20-1; D gene unclear. Trimming stripped 0 bases from V and 12 bases from J, with 15 bases between. This CDR3 has 12 amino acids. From germline, CDR1 is DFQATT and CDR2 SNEGSKA (reference sequence). The CDR3 bases are TGCAGTGCTAGAGATACCCCCAAGGATCCGTACTTC. Amino acids: CSARDTPKDPYF.